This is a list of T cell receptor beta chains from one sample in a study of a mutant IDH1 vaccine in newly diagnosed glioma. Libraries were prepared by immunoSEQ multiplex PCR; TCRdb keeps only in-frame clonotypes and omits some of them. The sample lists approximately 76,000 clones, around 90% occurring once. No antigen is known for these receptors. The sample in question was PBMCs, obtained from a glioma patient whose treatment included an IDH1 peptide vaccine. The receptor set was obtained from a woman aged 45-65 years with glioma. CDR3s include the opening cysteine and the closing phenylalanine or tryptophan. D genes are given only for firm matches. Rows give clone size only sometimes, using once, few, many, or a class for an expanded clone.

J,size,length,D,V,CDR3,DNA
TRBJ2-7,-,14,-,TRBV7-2,CASSLAGAFYEQYF,TGTGCCAGCAGCTTAGCGGGAGCCTTCTACGAGCAGTACTTC
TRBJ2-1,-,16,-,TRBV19,CASSLRAGSSYNEQFF,TGTGCCAGTAGTCTCAGGGCTGGGAGCTCCTACAATGAGCAGTTCTTC
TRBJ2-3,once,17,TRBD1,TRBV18,CASSPTGGSSSTDTQYF,TGTGCCAGCTCTCCGACAGGGGGCTCCTCTAGCACAGATACGCAGTATTTT
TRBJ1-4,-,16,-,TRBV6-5,CASSYSATASNEKLFF,TGTGCCAGCAGTTACTCGGCGACGGCGTCAAATGAAAAACTGTTTTTT
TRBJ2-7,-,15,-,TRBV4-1,CASSQGTTSSYEQYF,TGCGCCAGCAGCCAAGGGACTACCAGCTCCTACGAGCAGTACTTC
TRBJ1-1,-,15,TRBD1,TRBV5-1,CASSLIQGLNTEAFF,TGCGCCAGCAGCTTGATACAGGGGTTGAACACTGAAGCTTTCTTT
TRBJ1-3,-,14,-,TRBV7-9,CASSFPPSGNTIYF,TGTGCCAGCAGCTTCCCCCCCTCTGGAAACACCATATATTTT
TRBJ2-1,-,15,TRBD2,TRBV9,CASSVEAGTYNEQFF,TGTGCCAGCAGCGTAGAAGCGGGGACTTACAATGAGCAGTTCTTC
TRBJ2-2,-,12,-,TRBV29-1,CSVVGVTGELFF,TGCAGCGTTGTAGGGGTTACCGGGGAGCTGTTTTTT
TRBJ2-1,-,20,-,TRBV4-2,CASSQEGLRGAPSSYNEQFF,TGTGCCAGCAGCCAAGAAGGCCTAAGGGGCGCCCCGAGCTCCTACAATGAGCAGTTCTTC
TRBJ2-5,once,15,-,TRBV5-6,CASSFPGAPRETQYF,TGTGCCAGCAGCTTCCCTGGCGCGCCGAGGGAGACCCAGTACTTC
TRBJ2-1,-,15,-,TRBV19,CASSIGGRSINEQFF,TGTGCCAGTAGTATAGGAGGGAGGAGTATCAATGAGCAGTTCTTC
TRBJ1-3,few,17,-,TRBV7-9,CASSLAWGGFSGNTIYF,TGTGCCAGCAGCTTAGCGTGGGGCGGTTTCTCTGGAAACACCATATATTTT
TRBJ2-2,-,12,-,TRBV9,CASSEGPGELFF,TGTGCCAGCAGCGAGGGACCCGGGGAGCTGTTTTTT
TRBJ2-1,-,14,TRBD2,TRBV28,CASSSPSGSNEQFF,TGTGCCAGCAGTTCCCCTAGCGGGAGTAATGAGCAGTTCTTC
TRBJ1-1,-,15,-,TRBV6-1,CASSRRGRGNTEAFF,TGTGCCAGCAGTCGAAGGGGACGGGGGAACACTGAAGCTTTCTTT
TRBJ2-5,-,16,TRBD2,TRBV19,CASSRGLAGLQETQYF,TGTGCCAGTAGTAGGGGACTAGCGGGCCTCCAAGAGACCCAGTACTTC
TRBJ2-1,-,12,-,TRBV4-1,CASSQDRYEQFF,TGCGCCAGCAGCCAAGATAGGTATGAGCAGTTCTTC
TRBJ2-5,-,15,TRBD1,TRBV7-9,CASSLRDRGDSPQYF,TGTGCCAGCAGCCTAAGGGACAGGGGGGACTCGCCCCAGTACTTC
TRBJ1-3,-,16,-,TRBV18,CASSPVAGRPANTIYF,TGTGCCAGCTCACCTGTGGCGGGAAGACCTGCAAACACCATATATTTT
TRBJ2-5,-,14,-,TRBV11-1,CASSLRASAQTQYF,TGTGCCAGCAGCTTACGGGCTAGTGCACAGACCCAGTACTTC
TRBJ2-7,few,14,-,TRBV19,CASSIEPGHMQQYF,TGTGCCAGTAGTATAGAGCCAGGCCATATGCAGCAGTACTTC
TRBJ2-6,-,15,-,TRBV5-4,CASSLDLSGANVLTF,TGTGCCAGCAGCTTGGACCTCTCTGGGGCCAACGTCCTGACTTTC
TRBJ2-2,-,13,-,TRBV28,CASTPGNTGELFF,TGTGCCAGCACCCCCGGGAACACCGGGGAGCTGTTTTTT
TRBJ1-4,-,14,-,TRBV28,CASRIGGTNEKLFF,TGTGCCAGCAGAATTGGGGGGACTAATGAAAAACTGTTTTTT
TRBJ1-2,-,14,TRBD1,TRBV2,CASRDHRGFYGYTF,TGTGCCAGCAGAGACCACAGGGGGTTCTATGGCTACACCTTC
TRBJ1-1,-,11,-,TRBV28,CASSSSTEAFF,TGTGCCAGCAGTTCCTCCACTGAAGCTTTCTTT
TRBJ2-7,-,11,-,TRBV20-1,CSASVFYEQYF,TGCAGTGCTAGTGTGTTCTACGAGCAGTACTTC
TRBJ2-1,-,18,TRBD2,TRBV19,CASSILRTSGLSYNEQFF,TGTGCCAGTAGTATTTTAAGGACTAGCGGGCTCTCCTACAATGAGCAGTTCTTC
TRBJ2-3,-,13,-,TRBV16,CASSATSTDTQYF,TGTGCCAGCAGCGCCACTAGCACAGATACGCAGTATTTT
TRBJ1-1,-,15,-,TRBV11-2,CASRLTGPEPTEAFF,TGTGCCAGCAGGCTAACAGGCCCCGAGCCCACTGAAGCTTTCTTT
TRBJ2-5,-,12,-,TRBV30,CAWKGDGETQYF,TGTGCCTGGAAGGGTGACGGAGAGACCCAGTACTTC
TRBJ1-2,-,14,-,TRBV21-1,CASSMRTPQYGYTF,TGTGCCAGCAGCATGAGGACACCCCAATATGGCTACACCTTC
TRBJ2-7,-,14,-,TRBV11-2,CASSSVRGIGEQYF,TGTGCCAGCAGCTCCGTGAGGGGGATCGGCGAGCAGTACTTC
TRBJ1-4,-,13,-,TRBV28,CASGQGKNEKLFF,TGTGCCAGCGGTCAAGGAAAAAATGAAAAACTGTTTTTT
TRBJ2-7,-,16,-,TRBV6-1,CASGDMGLASSYEQYF,TGTGCCAGCGGTGATATGGGGCTCGCGAGCTCCTACGAGCAGTACTTC
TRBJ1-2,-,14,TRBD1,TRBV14,CASSRQGRNYGYTF,TGTGCCAGCAGCCGACAGGGGAGAAACTATGGCTACACCTTC
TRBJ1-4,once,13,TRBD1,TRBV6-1,CASTDRGLKKLFF,TGTGCCAGCACCGACAGGGGGCTTAAAAAACTGTTTTTT
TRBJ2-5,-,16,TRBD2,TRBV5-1,CASSMGTSGSLETQYF,TGCGCCAGCAGCATGGGGACTAGCGGGAGTTTAGAGACCCAGTACTTC
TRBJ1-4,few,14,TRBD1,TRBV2,CASSVRQGPEKLFF,TGTGCCAGCAGTGTTCGACAGGGACCAGAAAAACTGTTTTTT
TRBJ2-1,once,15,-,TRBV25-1,CASSEGGSRYNEQFF,TGTGCCAGCAGTGAAGGTGGGAGTCGCTACAATGAGCAGTTCTTC
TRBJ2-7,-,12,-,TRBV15,CATGALGGEQYF,TGTGCCACCGGCGCCCTCGGGGGCGAGCAGTACTTC
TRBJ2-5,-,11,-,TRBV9,CANQYQETQYF,TGTGCCAACCAGTACCAAGAGACCCAGTACTTC
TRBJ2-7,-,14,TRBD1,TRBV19,CASSSQGDRAEQYF,TGTGCCAGTAGTAGCCAAGGCGACAGGGCCGAGCAGTACTTC
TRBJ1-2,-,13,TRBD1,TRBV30,CAWSLAGTDGYTF,TGTGCCTGGAGTTTGGCGGGGACAGATGGCTACACCTTC
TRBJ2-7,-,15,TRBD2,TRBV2,CASSVTSGNPYEQYF,TGTGCCAGCAGTGTGACTAGCGGGAACCCCTACGAGCAGTACTTC
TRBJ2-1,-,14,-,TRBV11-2,CASSFLEGPNEQFF,TGTGCCAGCAGCTTCTTGGAGGGCCCTAATGAGCAGTTCTTC
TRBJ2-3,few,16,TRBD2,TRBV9,CASSTRRSGGTDTQYF,TGTGCCAGCAGCACCCGTCGTAGCGGGGGCACAGATACGCAGTATTTT
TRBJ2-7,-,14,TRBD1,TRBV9,CASSAWDSSYEQYF,TGTGCCAGCAGCGCCTGGGACAGCTCCTACGAGCAGTACTTC